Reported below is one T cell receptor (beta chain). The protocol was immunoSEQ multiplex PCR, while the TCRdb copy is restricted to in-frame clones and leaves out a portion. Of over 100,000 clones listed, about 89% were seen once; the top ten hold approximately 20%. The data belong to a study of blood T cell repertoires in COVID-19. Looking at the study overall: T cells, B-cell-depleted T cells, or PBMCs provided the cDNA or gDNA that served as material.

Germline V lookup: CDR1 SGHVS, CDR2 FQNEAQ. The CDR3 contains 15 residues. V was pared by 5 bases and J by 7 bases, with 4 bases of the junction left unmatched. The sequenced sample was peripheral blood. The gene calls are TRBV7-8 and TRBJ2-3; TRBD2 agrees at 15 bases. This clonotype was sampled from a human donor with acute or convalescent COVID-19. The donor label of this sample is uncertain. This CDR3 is CASSVGTSGGNTQYF. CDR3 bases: TGTGCCAGCAGCGTGGGGACTAGCGGGGGGAATACGCAGTATTTT. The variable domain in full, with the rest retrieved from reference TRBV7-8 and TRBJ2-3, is GAGVSQSPRYKVAKRGQDVALRCDPISGHVSLFWYQQALGQGPEFLTYFQNEAQLDKSGLPSDRFFAERPEGSVSTLKIQRTQQEDSAVYLCASSVGTSGGNTQYFGPGTRLTVL.